This entry concerns a single T cell receptor beta chain. The data belong to a study of blood T cell repertoires in COVID-19. Assay used: immunoSEQ multiplex PCR; TCRdb lists only in-frame clones, some missing. The data show around 200,000 clones, over 60% seen once. This receptor was obtained from an older woman with acute or convalescent COVID-19. Sequenced input: peripheral blood.

CDR3 sequence (DNA): TGTGCCAGCAGGATGACAGTCCAAGAGACCCAGTACTTC. It translates to CASRMTVQETQYF. The chain links TRBV6-5 to TRBJ2-5, with D perhaps TRBD1 (5 bases). The germline V gene encodes CDR1 MNHEY and CDR2 SVGAGI. Trimming stripped 6 bases from V and 1 base from J, with 9 bases between. This CDR3 region has 13 residues.